Listed here is a single T cell receptor (beta chain). Its antigen is still unknown. This specimen belongs to a study of cytomegalovirus exposure and HLA in healthy donors. Background on the study: Most genotyped donors, over 70% of about 430, had Caucasian-associated genetic ancestry.

The CDR3 sequence is 10 residues long. Trimming left V 7 bases short and J 9 bases short, with 10 bases between. Germline CDR1 and CDR2: SQVTM and ANQGSEA. Findings of the study overall: Cytomegalovirus status was reportedly diagnosed by the classifier with high sensitivity and specificity.

The PCR used 60 Vbeta and 13 Jbeta primers. TCRdb keeps only in-frame clones here, not all; method: immunoSEQ multiplex PCR. There are 140,000 or so clones in the sample; roughly 80% occur only once, and 1.2% lies in the top ten. This receptor was taken from a female donor in good health and CMV-seronegative. The gene calls are TRBV29-1 and TRBJ2-1; D remains unclear. Sequencing was performed on PBMCs. DNA of the CDR3: TGCAGCGCAGGAAAGAGTGAGCAGTTCTTC. This sequence encodes CSAGKSEQFF.